These T cell receptor beta chains were read from a single sample in a study of cytomegalovirus exposure and HLA in healthy donors. Data came from immunoSEQ multiplex PCR; TCRdb stores just in-frame clones and leaves some out. The profile covers about 100,000 clones, with roughly 76% appearing a single time and around 17% taken by the ten largest. Sequences were obtained from PBMCs. Receptors originate from a woman in her sixties or seventies in good health and CMV-seropositive. The CDR3 runs from the conserved cysteine through the conserved F or W. D genes are given only for firm matches. A row's size may be missing; if present it is once, few, many or a size class.

v_call	d_call	j_call	clone_size	cdr3_aa	cdr3_nt
TRBV18	NA	TRBJ2-1	NA	CASSSTVYNEQFF	TGTGCCAGCTCATCGACAGTGTACAATGAGCAGTTCTTC
TRBV28	TRBD1	TRBJ1-1	NA	CASSPGTGGTEAFF	TGTGCCAGCAGTCCCGGGACAGGGGGGACTGAAGCTTTCTTT
TRBV9	NA	TRBJ1-5	NA	CASSVGRGNQPQHF	TGTGCCAGCAGCGTAGGCAGGGGCAATCAGCCCCAGCATTTT
TRBV11-3	NA	TRBJ2-5	NA	CASSLDYREYATQYF	TGTGCCAGCAGCCTGGACTATCGGGAGTATGCGACCCAGTACTTC
TRBV18	NA	TRBJ1-3	NA	CASSPGLSSGNTIYF	TGTGCCAGCTCACCGGGACTGAGCTCTGGAAACACCATATATTTT
TRBV5-6	TRBD1	TRBJ1-4	NA	CASSPRTGVGEKLFF	TGTGCCAGCAGCCCGAGGACAGGTGTCGGTGAAAAACTGTTTTTT
TRBV6-5	TRBD1	TRBJ2-3	few	CASLSGGESTDTQYF	TGTGCCAGCCTCTCAGGGGGCGAAAGCACAGATACGCAGTATTTT
TRBV13	TRBD2	TRBJ2-1	NA	CASSLRTSGSGEQFF	TGTGCCAGCAGCTTAAGGACTAGCGGGAGTGGTGAGCAGTTCTTC
TRBV9	TRBD1	TRBJ1-2	NA	CASSPGQGNYGYTF	TGTGCCAGCAGCCCGGGACAGGGGAACTACGGCTACACCTTC
TRBV7-7	TRBD1	TRBJ2-2	NA	CASSRIKRTGGNTGELFF	TGTGCTAGCAGCCGAATTAAAAGGACAGGGGGCAACACCGGGGAGCTGTTTTTT
TRBV9	TRBD2	TRBJ2-5	NA	CASNPGLAVQETQYF	TGTGCCAGCAATCCGGGACTAGCGGTACAAGAGACCCAGTACTTC
TRBV5-4	NA	TRBJ2-2	NA	CAAGRNTGELFF	TGTGCCGCAGGCAGGAACACCGGGGAGCTGTTTTTT
TRBV5-1	NA	TRBJ2-2	NA	CASSLRGMDTGELFF	TGCGCCAGCAGCTTAAGGGGGATGGACACCGGGGAGCTGTTTTTT
TRBV14	NA	TRBJ1-2	NA	CASSQAVPGYKSYGYTF	TGTGCCAGCAGCCAAGCTGTACCGGGTTACAAGTCCTATGGCTACACCTTC
TRBV14	TRBD2	TRBJ2-2	once	CASSQDRAGVVTGELFF	TGTGCCAGCAGCCAAGATCGAGCGGGAGTTGTCACCGGGGAGCTGTTTTTT
TRBV19	TRBD2	TRBJ2-7	NA	CASSPSGSYEQYF	TGTGCCAGTAGCCCTAGCGGGAGCTACGAGCAGTACTTC
TRBV4-1	TRBD1	TRBJ1-6	few	CASSQARDRGKSYNSPLHF	TGCGCCAGCAGCCAAGCCCGGGACAGGGGAAAGTCCTATAATTCACCCCTCCACTTT
TRBV7-9	TRBD2	TRBJ2-3	few	CATRREYADTQYF	TGTGCCACCCGGCGGGAGTATGCAGATACGCAGTATTTT
TRBV2	TRBD1	TRBJ2-7	NA	CASSPQGVPYEQYF	TGTGCCAGCAGTCCCCAGGGGGTCCCCTACGAGCAGTACTTC
TRBV5-1	TRBD1	TRBJ1-2	few	CASSSGTAANYGYTF	TGCGCCAGCAGCTCGGGGACAGCAGCTAACTATGGCTACACCTTC
TRBV19	NA	TRBJ1-3	NA	CASSMPGQSYSGNTIYF	TGTGCCAGTAGTATGCCCGGACAGAGCTACTCTGGAAACACCATATATTTT
TRBV19	TRBD2	TRBJ2-5	NA	CASRRTSGVETQYF	TGTGCCAGTAGAAGGACTAGCGGGGTAGAGACCCAGTACTTC
TRBV6-1	NA	TRBJ1-5	few	CASSEGQVPGQPQHF	TGTGCCAGCAGTGAAGGACAGGTCCCGGGTCAGCCCCAGCATTTT
TRBV30	NA	TRBJ2-3	NA	CAWSTSGPLTDTQYF	TGTGCCTGGAGTACAAGCGGACCCCTCACAGATACGCAGTATTTT
TRBV28	TRBD1	TRBJ1-2	NA	CASSLLTGSSGYGYTF	TGTGCCAGCAGTTTACTGACAGGGAGCAGTGGCTATGGCTACACCTTC
TRBV4-2	NA	TRBJ2-3	NA	CASSQASTDTQYF	TGTGCCAGCAGCCAGGCTAGCACAGATACGCAGTATTTT
TRBV7-3	TRBD2	TRBJ2-1	NA	CASSFTGTRYNEQFF	TGTGCCAGCAGCTTTACCGGGACTAGATACAATGAGCAGTTCTTC
TRBV29-1	NA	TRBJ2-2	NA	CSPSKGRTGELFF	TGCAGCCCAAGCAAGGGGCGCACCGGGGAGCTGTTTTTT
TRBV4-1	NA	TRBJ2-1	NA	CASSRGGGDTYNEQFF	TGCGCCAGCAGCCGGGGTGGGGGGGACACCTACAATGAGCAGTTCTTC
TRBV30	TRBD1	TRBJ1-1	NA	CAWLGTGGPLTEAFF	TGTGCCTGGCTCGGGACAGGGGGTCCCCTCACTGAAGCTTTCTTT
TRBV7-6	NA	TRBJ1-1	few	CASSLMGRGGTNTEAFF	TGTGCCAGCAGCTTAATGGGACGAGGGGGTACAAACACTGAAGCTTTCTTT
TRBV2	NA	TRBJ2-7	NA	CASQRETGPYEQYF	TGTGCCAGCCAAAGAGAGACAGGCCCCTACGAGCAGTACTTC
TRBV29-1	TRBD2	TRBJ2-7	NA	CSARTSGSHEQYF	TGCAGCGCCCGGACTAGCGGGTCCCACGAGCAGTACTTC
TRBV29-1	TRBD1	TRBJ1-2	NA	CSTGQGAGGYTF	TGCAGCACGGGACAGGGGGCGGGAGGCTACACCTTC
TRBV18	NA	TRBJ2-5	NA	CASSPSAVDQETQYF	TGTGCCAGCTCACCTTCAGCGGTAGACCAAGAGACCCAGTACTTC
TRBV6-6	TRBD2	TRBJ2-7	NA	CASGVAGVYEQYF	TGTGCCAGCGGGGTTGCGGGAGTCTACGAGCAGTACTTC
TRBV27	NA	TRBJ2-5	NA	CASPGVWKETQYF	TGTGCCAGTCCCGGGGTCTGGAAAGAGACCCAGTACTTC
TRBV6-1	TRBD1	TRBJ2-3	NA	CASSEDRGTDTQYF	TGTGCCAGCAGTGAGGACAGGGGGACAGATACGCAGTATTTT
TRBV5-6	TRBD2	TRBJ2-7	once	CASSPGTRGYEQYF	TGTGCCAGCAGCCCCGGGACTAGAGGGTACGAGCAGTACTTC
TRBV7-9	NA	TRBJ2-5	NA	CASSLALTQYF	TGTGCCAGCAGTCTAGCCTTGACCCAGTACTTC
TRBV15	TRBD1	TRBJ1-5	NA	CATSRLRGRTSNQPQHF	TGTGCCACCAGCAGACTAAGGGGGCGCACTAGCAATCAGCCCCAGCATTTT
TRBV13	NA	TRBJ2-3	NA	CASSLGRGTDTQYF	TGTGCCAGCAGCTTAGGTAGGGGTACAGATACGCAGTATTTT
TRBV25-1	TRBD1	TRBJ2-7	NA	CASSEIWGTGVYEQYF	TGTGCCAGCAGTGAAATTTGGGGGACAGGGGTGTACGAGCAGTACTTC
TRBV29-1	NA	TRBJ1-1	once	CSVQVSGRSTEAFF	TGCAGCGTACAGGTTTCAGGGCGTAGCACTGAAGCTTTCTTT
TRBV2	TRBD1	TRBJ1-2	NA	CASSSVQGSLWGYTF	TGTGCCAGCAGTTCCGTACAGGGGTCTTTGTGGGGCTACACCTTC
TRBV14	TRBD2	TRBJ2-1	NA	CASSHLAGGAYNEQFF	TGTGCCAGCAGCCACTTAGCGGGAGGAGCCTACAATGAGCAGTTCTTC
TRBV7-3	NA	TRBJ2-1	NA	CASSFGSVNEQFF	TGTGCCAGCAGCTTCGGGAGCGTCAATGAGCAGTTCTTC
TRBV10-1	NA	TRBJ2-7	once	CASSEAGPYEQYF	TGCGCCAGCAGTGAAGCAGGCCCCTACGAGCAGTACTTC
TRBV2	TRBD1	TRBJ1-2	NA	CASIVGQGPPGYTF	TGTGCCAGCATCGTGGGACAGGGGCCGCCGGGCTACACCTTC
TRBV7-8	NA	TRBJ2-1	medium-sized	CASSSTGYNEQFF	TGTGCCAGCAGCTCTACAGGGTACAATGAGCAGTTCTTC